This passage covers 17 T cell receptor beta chains from one sample sequenced in a study of blood T cell repertoires in COVID-19. Method: immunoSEQ multiplex PCR; TCRdb's copy keeps in-frame clones and lacks some. The sample has roughly 330,000 clones, about 83% seen once. What was sequenced was peripheral blood. These receptor sequences come from a woman between 45 and 60 years old with acute or convalescent COVID-19.

The chain recombines TRBV5-1 with TRBJ1-4; 10 nucleotides match TRBD1. The germline gives CDR1 SGHRS, CDR2 YFSETQ. With 3 bases clipped from V and 8 bases from J, the junction kept 7 bases outside the gene matches. The CDR3 extends over 15 amino acids. DNA of the CDR3: TGCGCCAGCAGCTCGACCGGGACAGGGGACGAAAAACTGTTTTTT. Translated, it gives CASSSTGTGDEKLFF. Full variable domain (remainder filled in from reference TRBV5-1 and TRBJ1-4): KAGVTQTPRYLIKTRGQQVTLSCSPISGHRSVSWYQQTPGQGLQFLFEYFSETQRNKGNFPGRFSGRQFSNSRSEMNVSTLELGDSALYLCASSSTGTGDEKLFFGSGTQLSVL.

The chain is built from TRBV28 and TRBJ2-2, with D unclear. Trimming removed 3 bases from V and 7 bases from J, with 12 bases in between. The CDR3 has 14 amino acids. Germline V gene lookup returns CDR1 MDHEN and CDR2 SYDVKM. CDR3 in amino acids: CASSLVSRSGELFF. CDR3 sequence (DNA): TGTGCCAGCAGTTTGGTCTCCCGGAGCGGGGAGCTGTTTTTT.

V is TRBV18 and J is TRBJ1-1; the match to TRBD1 covers 8 bases. Germline V gives CDR1 KGHSH, CDR2 LQKENI. CDR3 length: 14 residues. J gave up 7 bases and V 4 bases, and 8 bases lay outside the gene matches. This CDR3 reads CASSRPVTGVEAFF. The CDR3, as DNA: TGTGCCAGCTCACGACCAGTGACAGGGGTTGAAGCTTTCTTT. The full variable domain, with the rest looked up from reference TRBV18 and TRBJ1-1, is NAGVMQNPRHLVRRRGQEARLRCSPMKGHSHVYWYRQLPEEGLKFMVYLQKENIIDESGMPKERFSAEFPKEGPSILRIQQVVRGDSAAYFCASSRPVTGVEAFFGQGTRLTVV.

The V gene is TRBV4-2, the J gene TRBJ1-5; D perhaps matches TRBD1 (6 bases). The CDR3 loop spans 16 amino acids. V lost 1 base and J lost 1, with 11 bases in between. Per the germline V gene, CDR1 is LGHNA and CDR2 is YNFKEQ. CDR3 loop: CASSQGEGVSNQPQHF. The CDR3 nucleotides are TGTGCCAGCAGCCAAGGGGAGGGGGTAAGCAATCAGCCCCAGCATTTT.

This clone was recorded only once. This chain uses TRBV19 with TRBJ2-2; the D gene is possibly TRBD1 (7 bases). Trimming took 7 bases from V and 6 from J, leaving 15 bases between them. Germline V lookup: CDR1 LNHDA, CDR2 SQIVND (reference sequence). The CDR3 is 14 amino acids. The CDR3 protein is CASMRDRAAGELFF. The CDR3 DNA is TGTGCCAGTATGCGGGACAGAGCGGCCGGGGAGCTGTTTTTT.

V gene TRBV13 combines with J gene TRBJ2-4; 7 positions match TRBD1. This CDR3 contains 16 residues. Germline lookup yields CDR1 PRHDT and CDR2 FYEKMQ (reference sequence). The V segment lost 4 bases and the J segment 0 bases; nucleotides outside the gene matches: 6. Here the CDR3 DNA reads TGTGCCAGCAGCTCGACAGGGATCTTAGCCAAAAACATTCAGTACTTC. Translating it yields CASSSTGILAKNIQYF.

The CDR3: CASGYVRDRGYEQYF. The CDR3 DNA is TGTGCTAGTGGTTACGTCCGGGACAGGGGCTACGAGCAGTACTTC. The V call is TRBV12-5, the J call TRBJ2-7, with 10 bases aligning to TRBD1. The CDR3 contains 15 residues. Germline CDR1 is LGHNT and CDR2 is FRNRAP. Germline trimming cut 4 bases from V and 3 bases from J; bases unmatched to any gene: 6.

The gene calls are TRBV5-8 and TRBJ1-2, with D unclear. The CDR3 extends over 15 amino acids. Deletions cut 1 base from V and 0 bases from J, with 10 bases between. Germline V gene data show CDR1 as SGHTS and CDR2 as YDEGEE. CDR3: CASSLNRATNYGYTF. The CDR3 region has the DNA TGTGCCAGCAGCTTGAACCGCGCGACTAACTATGGCTACACCTTC.

The chain joins TRBV6-2 or TRBV6-3 to TRBJ1-5; unclear D gene. Germline V gives CDR1 MNHEY, CDR2 SVGEGT. The CDR3 runs to 12 residues. Trimming took off 0 bases at V and 5 bases at J, with 2 bases between the two ends. In DNA form, the CDR3 reads TGTGCCAGCAGTTACTCCGATCAGCCCCAGCATTTT. It codes for CASSYSDQPQHF.

The V gene is TRBV12-3 or TRBV12-4, the J gene TRBJ1-1; D gene ambiguous. The CDR3 is made up of 13 amino acids. V was trimmed by 6 bases and J by 1 base, leaving 9 bases between them. CDR3 coding DNA: TGTGCCAGCAGGCCGACAAGGAACACTGAAGCTTTCTTT. Translating it yields CASRPTRNTEAFF.

The genes are TRBV6-5 and TRBJ1-2; D is unclear. V lost 6 bases and J 8 bases, leaving 10 bases between the germline ends. The CDR3 is 11 amino acids. CDR1 and CDR2 (germline): MNHEY, SVGAGI. In nucleotides, the CDR3 is TGTGCCAGCAGAAATCTCCGGGGCTACACCTTC. Residues: CASRNLRGYTF.

This clone appeared a few times. The rearrangement joins TRBV18 to TRBJ2-1; 10 bases agree with TRBD1. Per the germline V gene, CDR1 is KGHSH and CDR2 is LQKENI. The J segment lost 8 bases and the V segment lost 3 bases, leaving 1 base of the junction unmatched. The CDR3 contains 13 residues. This CDR3 reads CASSPGTGDEQFF. The CDR3 DNA sequence: TGTGCCAGCTCACCGGGGACAGGGGATGAGCAGTTCTTC.

The J gene is TRBJ1-2, the V gene TRBV21-1. TRBV21-1 is labeled a pseudogene. The CDR3 loop spans 17 amino acids. DNA of the CDR3: TGTGCCAGCAGCCCGCTAGTAAGGGAGGCCAAACGGGGTGGCTACACCTTC. This encodes CASSPLVREAKRGGYTF.

The rearrangement links TRBV20-1 to TRBJ2-1, with a tentative D call TRBD1 (5 bases). The CDR3 sequence is 11 residues long. Germline-derived CDR1 and CDR2 are DFQATT and SNEGSKA (reference sequence). V lost 5 bases and J 10 bases, leaving 12 bases between the germline ends. The DNA of the CDR3 is TGCAGTGCTGGTAGGGGTGGGGAGCAGTTCTTC. Translation: CSAGRGGEQFF.

The chain uses TRBV3-1 (or the pseudogene TRBV3-2) and TRBJ1-6; D may be TRBD1 (5 bases). This CDR3 has 16 amino acids. V lost 4 bases and J 6 bases, leaving 16 bases between the germline ends. CDR1 is LGHDT, CDR2 YNNKEL, per germline (reference sequence). CDR3 in DNA: TGTGCCAGCAGCCCCGCGGTGGGGGGGATTAATTCACCCCTCCACTTT. It is translated as CASSPAVGGINSPLHF.

This clone was seen repeatedly, ten times or more. The V gene is TRBV5-4, the J gene TRBJ2-5; D gene uncertain. Trimming pared 4 bases from V and 5 bases from J, leaving 15 bases between. Germline assignment: CDR1 SGHNT and CDR2 YYREEE (reference sequence). The CDR3 has 14 residues. The DNA for the CDR3 is TGTGCCAGCAGCCCGGATAGCCTTGGGGAGACCCAGTACTTC. It translates to CASSPDSLGETQYF.

The CDR3 spells CASTGTAVKEKLFF. CDR3 nucleotides: TGTGCCAGCACTGGGACAGCGGTGAAGGAAAAACTGTTTTTT. J is TRBJ1-4 and V is TRBV3-1 (or the pseudogene TRBV3-2), with 7 bases aligning to TRBD1. V was clipped by 7 bases and J by 8 bases; unmatched bases: 10. The CDR3 is 14 residues long. Germline loops: CDR1 LGHDT, CDR2 YNNKEL (reference sequence).